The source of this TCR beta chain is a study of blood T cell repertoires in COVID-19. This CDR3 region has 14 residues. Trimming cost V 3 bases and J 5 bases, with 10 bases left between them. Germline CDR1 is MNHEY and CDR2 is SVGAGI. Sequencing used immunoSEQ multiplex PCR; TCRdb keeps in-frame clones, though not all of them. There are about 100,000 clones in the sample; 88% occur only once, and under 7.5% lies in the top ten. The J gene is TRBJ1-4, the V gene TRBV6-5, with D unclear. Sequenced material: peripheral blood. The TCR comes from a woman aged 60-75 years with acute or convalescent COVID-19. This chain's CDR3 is CASSYSRLNEKLFF. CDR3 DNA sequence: TGTGCCAGCAGTTATTCCAGGTTGAATGAAAAACTGTTTTTT.